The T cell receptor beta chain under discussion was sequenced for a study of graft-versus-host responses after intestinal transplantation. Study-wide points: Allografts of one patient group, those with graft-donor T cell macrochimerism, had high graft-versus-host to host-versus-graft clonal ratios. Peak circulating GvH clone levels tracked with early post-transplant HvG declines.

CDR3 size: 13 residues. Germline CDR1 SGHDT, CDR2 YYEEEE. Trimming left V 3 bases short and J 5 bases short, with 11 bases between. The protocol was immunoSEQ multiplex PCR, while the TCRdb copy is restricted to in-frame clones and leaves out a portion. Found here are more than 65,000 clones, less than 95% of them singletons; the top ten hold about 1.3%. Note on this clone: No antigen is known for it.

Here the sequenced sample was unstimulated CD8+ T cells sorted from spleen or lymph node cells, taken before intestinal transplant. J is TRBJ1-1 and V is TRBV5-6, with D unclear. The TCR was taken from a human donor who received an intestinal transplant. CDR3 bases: TGTGCCAGCAGCTCTACCGGGTCGACTGAAGCTTTCTTT. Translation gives CASSSTGSTEAFF.